This T cell receptor beta chain was obtained from a study of blood T cell repertoires in COVID-19. Participants were placed into cohorts based on the clinical history they reported. Per the original data handling: Using reference gene primer amplification, nucleated cell counts were estimated. The data were produced by immunoSEQ multiplex PCR, yet TCRdb's version contains in-frame clones alone and is incomplete. V, J and clone size were drawn from that table, and D and trimming were deduced from the DNA. The sample holds under 200,000 clones; roughly four fifths are singletons and the top ten take about 12%. There are 14 residues in the CDR3. V lost 4 bases, J lost 10 bases, and 14 bases lay in between. The germline gives CDR1 SGHDN, CDR2 FVKESK.

The sequenced material came from PBMCs or T cells enriched from blood (not recorded which). The TCR was taken from a man in his fifties or sixties who had recovered from COVID-19. V and J are TRBV14 and TRBJ1-6; D not certain. The CDR3 DNA reads TGTGCCAGCAGCCGACTCTGGAGCGGGTCACCCCTCCACTTT. Translation gives CASSRLWSGSPLHF. The full variable domain, rest sourced from reference TRBV14 and TRBJ1-6, is EAGVTQFPSHSVIEKGQTVTLRCDPISGHDNLYWYRRVMGKEIKFLLHFVKESKQDESGMPNNRFLAERTGGTYSTLKVQPAELEDSGVYFCASSRLWSGSPLHFGNGTRLTVT.